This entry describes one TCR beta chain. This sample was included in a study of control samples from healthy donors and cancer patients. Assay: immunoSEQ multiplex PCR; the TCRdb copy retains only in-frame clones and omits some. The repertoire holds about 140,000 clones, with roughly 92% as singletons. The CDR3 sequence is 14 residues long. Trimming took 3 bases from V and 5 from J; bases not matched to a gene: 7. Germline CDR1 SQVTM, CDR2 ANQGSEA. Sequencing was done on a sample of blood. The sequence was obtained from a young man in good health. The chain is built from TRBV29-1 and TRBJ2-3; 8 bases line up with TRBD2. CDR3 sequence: CSVESGGHVDTQYF. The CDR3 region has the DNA TGCAGCGTTGAGTCGGGAGGGCATGTAGATACGCAGTATTTT.